This T cell receptor (beta chain) derives from a study of blood T cells in healthy people across ages. Study-wide background: Capturing about one barcoded beta molecule per two T cells was achieved by template switching. Study results and limitations: Both naive CD4+ cell counts and diversity were greater in long-lived donors than in aged donors. Total diversity from one million sequenced T cells was likely underestimated.

PCR was performed a second time for about 7 to 12 cycles using a sample-barcoded 5' primer and a J-beta primer mix. In TCRdb, the 5' RACE reads were re-called with MiXCR into one record per CDR3 protein. The repertoire holds more than 1,400,000 distinct CDR3 sequences, with around 42% as singletons. V was shortened by 4 bases and J by 3 bases, with 16 bases between the two germline ends. The CDR3 sequence is 15 residues long. This clonotype appeared a few times. The target antigen is unknown. Donors ranged from about 6 to 90 years old and were healthy Caucasians in Russia. The sequencing sample was made of blood. This sequence originates from a woman under 30 in good health. V gene TRBV12-3 or TRBV12-4 combines with J gene TRBJ2-7; weak D call: TRBD2 (5 bases). The CDR3 sequence: CASSSDRTRFYEQYF. CDR3 nucleotide sequence: TGTGCCAGCAGTTCAGATCGGACTCGGTTCTACGAGCAGTACTTC.